This is a list of T cell receptor beta chains from one sample in a study of blood T cell repertoires in COVID-19. Libraries were prepared by immunoSEQ multiplex PCR; TCRdb keeps only in-frame clonotypes and omits some of them. The sample lists some 120,000 clones, 88% occurring once. Sequenced sample: peripheral blood. These receptors were obtained from a human donor in a cohort sampled during active COVID-19. CDR3s include the opening cysteine and the closing phenylalanine or tryptophan. The D gene is left open where the match is weak. Size tells how often a clone was seen (once, few, many) or the class of an expanded clone, and some rows leave it out.

d_call	j_call	clone_size	v_call	cdr3_aa	cdr3_nt
-	TRBJ2-4	-	TRBV28	CASSRGLNIQYF	TGTGCCAGCAGTCGAGGATTGAACATTCAGTACTTC
TRBD2	TRBJ2-1	-	TRBV5-1	CASTLAGGTYNEQFF	TGCGCCAGCACCTTAGCGGGGGGCACTTACAATGAGCAGTTCTTC
-	TRBJ2-5	-	TRBV5-1	CASSSELSGETQYF	TGCGCCAGCAGCTCGGAGTTGAGTGGCGAGACCCAGTACTTC
-	TRBJ2-7	-	TRBV6-5	CASSYDRTYEQYF	TGTGCCAGCAGTTACGACAGAACCTACGAGCAGTACTTC
TRBD1	TRBJ2-7	-	TRBV9	CASSPAGTGDYEQYF	TGTGCCAGCAGCCCAGCCGGGACAGGGGACTACGAGCAGTACTTC
TRBD2	TRBJ2-3	once	TRBV4-2	CASSLGLAGGITDTQYF	TGTGCCAGCAGCCTGGGACTAGCGGGGGGCATCACAGATACGCAGTATTTT
TRBD2	TRBJ2-3	-	TRBV7-9	CASSLTPGLAGPTDTQYF	TGTGCCAGCAGCTTAACTCCGGGACTAGCGGGACCCACAGATACGCAGTATTTT
-	TRBJ1-4	-	TRBV4-1	CASSGTALKEKLFF	TGCGCCAGCAGCGGCACCGCCTTGAAGGAAAAACTGTTTTTT
-	TRBJ2-5	-	TRBV7-9	CASSAPHSSPGTQYF	TGTGCCAGCAGCGCACCCCACTCCTCCCCGGGGACCCAGTACTTC
TRBD1	TRBJ1-5	-	TRBV19	CASSLDRDRGINNQPQHF	TGTGCCAGTAGTTTAGACCGGGACAGGGGTATTAACAATCAGCCCCAGCATTTT
TRBD1	TRBJ2-7	-	TRBV11-2	CASSPRADRVFSYEQYF	TGTGCCAGCAGCCCCAGGGCTGACAGGGTCTTTTCCTACGAGCAGTACTTC
-	TRBJ1-1	many	TRBV7-8	CASRRRVNTEAFF	TGTGCCAGCAGAAGGAGAGTGAACACTGAAGCTTTCTTT
-	TRBJ2-5	-	TRBV29-1	CSVPRGGETQYF	TGCAGCGTCCCGAGGGGGGGAGAGACCCAGTACTTC
-	TRBJ1-3	-	TRBV7-2	CASSEAAGNTIYF	TGTGCCAGCAGCGAGGCCGCTGGAAACACCATATATTTT
TRBD1	TRBJ2-6	-	TRBV18	CASPQGDTGANVLTF	TGTGCCAGCCCGCAGGGGGACACTGGGGCCAACGTCCTGACTTTC
TRBD1	TRBJ2-7	-	TRBV28	CASRYGTGRYEQYF	TGTGCCAGCAGGTATGGGACAGGGAGGTACGAGCAGTACTTC
-	TRBJ1-2	-	TRBV12-3/TRBV12-4	CASSPLGGFGYTF	TGTGCCAGCAGCCCCCTCGGGGGTTTTGGCTACACCTTC
TRBD1	TRBJ2-7	-	TRBV5-1	CASSIGQGRREQYF	TGCGCCAGCAGCATAGGACAGGGGAGGCGGGAGCAGTACTTC
-	TRBJ2-1	-	TRBV10-3	CAIGGGNSYNEQFF	TGTGCCATCGGTGGCGGGAACTCCTACAATGAGCAGTTCTTC
-	TRBJ1-2	-	TRBV5-1	CASSRSRSGYTF	TGCGCCAGCAGCAGGTCTCGGAGTGGCTACACCTTC
-	TRBJ2-7	-	TRBV28	CASSPGSSYEQYF	TGTGCCAGCAGTCCAGGGTCCTCCTACGAGCAGTACTTC
-	TRBJ1-2	-	TRBV5-8	CASSFPLAGRLGYTF	TGTGCCAGCAGCTTCCCTCTTGCAGGGAGGCTGGGCTACACCTTC
TRBD1	TRBJ1-2	-	TRBV29-1	CSGGQGRSYTF	TGCAGCGGAGGACAGGGAAGGAGCTACACCTTC
TRBD1	TRBJ2-5	-	TRBV7-8	CASSFGTGQGNPLETQYF	TGTGCCAGCAGCTTTGGTACGGGACAGGGAAACCCCTTGGAGACCCAGTACTTC
-	TRBJ1-1	-	TRBV4-2	CASSQGAGAADTEAFF	TGTGCCAGCAGCCAAGGGGCAGGGGCCGCCGACACTGAAGCTTTCTTT
-	TRBJ2-7	-	TRBV11-2	CASSLRVNSYEQYF	TGTGCCAGCAGCCTCCGGGTCAATTCCTACGAGCAGTACTTC
TRBD1	TRBJ2-5	-	TRBV11-2	CASSPPGQGAETQYF	TGTGCCAGCAGCCCCCCGGGACAGGGGGCTGAGACCCAGTACTTC
-	TRBJ1-1	-	TRBV11-2	CASSSEVPNTEAFF	TGTGCCAGCAGCTCCGAGGTGCCGAACACTGAAGCTTTCTTT
TRBD2	TRBJ2-7	-	TRBV29-1	CSVRAGTSGEQYF	TGCAGCGTTCGGGCGGGGACTAGCGGGGAGCAGTACTTC
TRBD1	TRBJ1-2	-	TRBV7-8	CASSSLLESGGGYGYTF	TGTGCCAGCAGCTCTCTTTTGGAATCAGGGGGCGGCTATGGCTACACCTTC
TRBD2	TRBJ2-7	once	TRBV11-2	CASSPDPGGYERYF	TGTGCCAGCAGCCCAGACCCGGGGGGATACGAGCGGTACTTC
TRBD2	TRBJ2-7	-	TRBV7-9	CASSPLAGGSKALREQYF	TGTGCCAGCAGTCCACTAGCGGGAGGATCCAAGGCCCTACGCGAGCAGTACTTC
-	TRBJ2-1	-	TRBV6-5	CASSFGGASYNEQFF	TGTGCCAGCAGTTTTGGCGGGGCCTCCTACAATGAGCAGTTCTTC
-	TRBJ2-4	-	TRBV11-2	CASSLGSSMPKNIQYF	TGTGCCAGCAGCTTAGGCTCTAGTATGCCCAAAAACATTCAGTACTTC
TRBD2	TRBJ2-1	once	TRBV4-2	CASSQVAGGPNEQFF	TGTGCCAGCAGCCAAGTAGCGGGAGGGCCAAATGAGCAGTTCTTC
-	TRBJ1-1	-	TRBV28	CASSSPNTEAFF	TGTGCCAGCAGTTCCCCAAACACTGAAGCTTTCTTT
-	TRBJ2-3	-	TRBV4-2	CASSPQPGQPTDTQYF	TGTGCCAGCAGCCCCCAGCCGGGACAACCCACAGATACGCAGTATTTT
TRBD1	TRBJ2-2	-	TRBV25-1	CASSDYRGPGELFF	TGTGCCAGCAGTGATTACAGGGGACCCGGGGAGCTGTTTTTT
-	TRBJ2-1	-	TRBV10-3	CAISVLGRPEQFF	TGTGCCATCAGTGTATTGGGGCGCCCCGAGCAGTTCTTC
-	TRBJ1-5	-	TRBV6-5	CASSSDSPQGKPQHF	TGTGCCAGCAGTTCGGACAGTCCTCAGGGGAAGCCCCAGCATTTT
-	TRBJ1-1	-	TRBV28	CASNSRHTEAFF	TGTGCCAGCAACTCCCGCCACACTGAAGCTTTCTTT
-	TRBJ2-7	-	TRBV6-5	CASSTGDYEQYF	TGTGCCAGCAGTACGGGAGATTACGAGCAGTACTTC
TRBD1	TRBJ1-5	-	TRBV10-3	CAISVDRGLGQPQHF	TGTGCCATCAGTGTGGACAGGGGGCTCGGTCAGCCCCAGCATTTT
TRBD1	TRBJ1-5	-	TRBV7-9	CASSDEGTGYQPQHF	TGTGCCAGCAGCGACGAGGGGACAGGGTATCAGCCCCAGCATTTT
TRBD1	TRBJ1-2	-	TRBV7-9	CASSLFTRDRAVDF	TGTGCCAGCAGTCTCTTTACCCGGGACAGGGCTGTTGACTTC
-	TRBJ1-2	few	TRBV7-9	CASSSGSGVVGYTF	TGTGCCAGCAGCTCGGGCTCGGGGGTCGTTGGCTACACCTTC
TRBD1	TRBJ2-1	-	TRBV5-1	CASSLVGRGTYNEQFF	TGCGCCAGCAGCTTGGTCGGCAGGGGGACCTACAATGAGCAGTTCTTC